This paragraph reports one T cell receptor beta chain. This receptor's antigen is unknown. Base qualities are not at hand, and no much larger clone is one base apart. The library was obtained by RT-PCR. The sequencer was an Illumina MiSeq. TCRdb reworked the public reads: Q25 trimming with fastp, MiXCR clone assembly, productive beta chains retained. Every CDR3 protein is listed once, alongside the most common genes and DNA of its rows. In all, the sample holds fewer than 800,000 distinct CDR3 sequences, and 12% to 15% of those were seen once. The biggest ten clones account for roughly 4% of the sample. The sample is drawn from a study (dated by TCRdb to 2016 to 2017). For CDR1 and CDR2, the germline V gene lists MGHRA and YSYEKL. The CDR3 contains 16 residues, cysteine and phenylalanine counted. Of all the DNA, just the CDR3 is kept, 48 bases in frame from base 1. V is pared back by 0 bases and J by 2 bases, with 10 bases lying between the germline termini.

The sequenced sample consisted of memory CD4+ T cells from blood. This chain is built from TRBV4-1 and TRBJ2-2; no D gene is confidently identified. The clonotype comes from a female donor in good health, serving as a healthy control. The bases read TGCGCCAGCAGCCAAGACACTAACAGCAACACCGGGGAGCTGTTTTTT. Its protein reads: CASSQDTNSNTGELFF.